This TCR beta chain was obtained from a study of OX40 agonist ivuxolimab in advanced cancers. V gave up 0 bases and J gave up 4 bases, with 15 bases separating them. The length of the CDR3 is 15 residues. Germline CDR1 and CDR2: GTSNPN and SVGIG (reference sequence). The repertoire was sequenced with immunoSEQ multiplex PCR; TCRdb's copy has only in-frame clones and lacks some. This sample carries 60,000 to 100,000 clones, about 87% of them seen once, and the ten largest clones take about 0.5%. Autoimmune disease history or systemic immunosuppression meant exclusion. The receptor was isolated from an adult with an advanced solid tumor such as melanoma, head and neck, liver or kidney cancer. The chain is built from TRBV30 and TRBJ2-5; D might be TRBD2 (7 bases). This sample comprised CD4+ or CD8+ T cells sorted from blood, obtained in a trial of the OX40 agonist ivuxolimab. CDR3 sequence (DNA): TGTGCCTGGAGTGTACTGCGGGGGCTAGGAGAGACCCAGTACTTC. This sequence encodes CAWSVLRGLGETQYF.